The clone carrying this T cell receptor beta chain showed up just a few times. No antigen is known for it. The germline V gene encodes CDR1 SNHLY and CDR2 FYNNEI. The CDR3 has 15 amino acids. Trimming removed 5 bases from V and 1 base from J, with 15 bases in between. Since all of the isolated RNA was reverse transcribed, expressed TCRB transcripts were what got sequenced. The table came from immunoSEQ multiplex PCR; TCRdb's copy has only in-frame clones and leaves some out. Of hundreds of thousands of clones listed, roughly an eighth are singletons. This sample stems from a study of beta chain features in type 1 diabetes. Study context: Sorted cells examined across all samples numbered 100 million to 140 million.

Study-wide results and limits: Shorter templates may be favored by PCR, equally so in patients and controls. TCRB repertoires of naive, central memory and Treg cells appeared more similar among patients than among healthy donors.

This chain links TRBV2 with TRBJ2-7; tentative D call: TRBD2 (5 bases). The TCR was taken from a man in his late teens or twenties in good health. Sequencing was carried out using naive CD4+ T cells from blood. The CDR3 loop reads CASSPEARRSYEQYF. The CDR3 DNA reads TGTGCCAGCAGTCCGGAAGCTCGGAGGTCCTACGAGCAGTACTTC. Using reference TRBV2 and TRBJ2-7 for the parts outside the CDR3, the full variable domain is EPEVTQTPSHQVTQMGQEVILRCVPISNHLYFYWYRQILGQKVEFLVSFYNNEISEKSEIFDDQFSVERPDGSNFTLKIRSTKLEDSAMYFCASSPEARRSYEQYFGPGTRLTVT.